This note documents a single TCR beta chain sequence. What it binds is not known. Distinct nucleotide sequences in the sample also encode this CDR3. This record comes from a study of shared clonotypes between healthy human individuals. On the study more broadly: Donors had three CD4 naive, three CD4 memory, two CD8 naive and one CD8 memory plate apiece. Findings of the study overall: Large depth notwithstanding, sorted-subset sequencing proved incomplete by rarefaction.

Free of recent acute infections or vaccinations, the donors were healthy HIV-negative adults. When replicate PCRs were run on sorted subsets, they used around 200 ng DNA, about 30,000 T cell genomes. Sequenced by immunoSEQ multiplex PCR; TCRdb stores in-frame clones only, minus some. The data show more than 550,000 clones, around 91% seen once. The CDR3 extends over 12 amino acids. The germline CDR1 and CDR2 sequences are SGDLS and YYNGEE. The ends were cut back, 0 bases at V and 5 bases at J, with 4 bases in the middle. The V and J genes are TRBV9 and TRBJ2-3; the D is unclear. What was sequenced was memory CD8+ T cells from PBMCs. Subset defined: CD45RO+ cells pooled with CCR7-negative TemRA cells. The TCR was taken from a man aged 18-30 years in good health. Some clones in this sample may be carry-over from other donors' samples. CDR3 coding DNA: TGTGCCAGCAGCGTAGCGGGAGATACGCAGTATTTT. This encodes CASSVAGDTQYF.